These T cell receptor beta chains were read from a single sample in a study of cytomegalovirus exposure and HLA in healthy donors. Measured with immunoSEQ multiplex PCR; TCRdb has only the in-frame clones, and not every one. Of about 150,000 clones in the sample, around 80% were seen once. Sequencing used PBMCs. The source is a woman aged 45-60 years in good health and CMV-seropositive. Both conserved end residues are part of each CDR3. Each record gives: clone size, D gene, V gene, J gene, CDR3 protein, CDR3 DNA. D genes are given only for firm matches. The size field is filled for only some rows; it gives once, few, many or a size class.

.	TRBD1	TRBV7-6	TRBJ1-2	CASSLALGTGVQNGYTF	TGTGCCAGCAGCTTAGCGCTAGGGACAGGGGTCCAGAATGGCTACACCTTC
.	TRBD2	TRBV6-5	TRBJ2-1	CASRPPGGQYNEQFF	TGTGCCAGCAGACCCCCGGGGGGGCAATACAATGAGCAGTTCTTC
once	TRBD2	TRBV2	TRBJ2-5	CASRTSGGEETQYF	TGTGCCAGCAGGACTAGCGGGGGGGAAGAGACCCAGTACTTC
.	.	TRBV4-1	TRBJ2-3	CASSRKFDRGGTDTQYF	TGCGCCAGCAGCCGAAAGTTCGACAGGGGAGGGACAGATACGCAGTATTTT
few	TRBD1	TRBV18	TRBJ2-7	CASSPLRGTAEQYF	TGTGCCAGCTCACCCCTACGAGGGACAGCCGAGCAGTACTTC
.	TRBD1	TRBV30	TRBJ1-3	CAWSVGPKTGAIYF	TGTGCCTGGAGTGTAGGCCCTAAAACAGGGGCTATATATTTT
.	TRBD1	TRBV30	TRBJ1-5	CAWSQGVEQPQHF	TGTGCCTGGAGTCAGGGGGTGGAGCAGCCCCAGCATTTT
.	.	TRBV6-1	TRBJ1-5	CASSTGLWIDQPQHF	TGTGCCAGCAGTACAGGGTTATGGATAGATCAGCCCCAGCATTTT
few	TRBD1	TRBV6-6	TRBJ2-7	CASSSTTGGSYEQYF	TGTGCCAGCAGTTCTACGACAGGGGGAAGCTACGAGCAGTACTTC
.	.	TRBV19	TRBJ1-1	CASSPRTVRTEAFF	TGTGCCAGTAGTCCCAGGACTGTACGTACTGAAGCTTTCTTT
.	TRBD1	TRBV5-1	TRBJ2-2	CASSYQGAQGIGELFF	TGCGCCAGCAGCTATCAGGGGGCGCAGGGTATCGGGGAGCTGTTTTTT
.	TRBD2	TRBV13	TRBJ2-2	CASSLSPSGKNTGELFF	TGTGCCAGCAGCTTATCCCCCAGCGGGAAAAACACCGGGGAGCTGTTTTTT
.	.	TRBV7-9	TRBJ2-7	CASSLAGGISSYEQYF	TGTGCCAGCAGCTTAGCGGGGGGTATCAGCTCCTACGAGCAGTACTTC
once	TRBD1	TRBV15	TRBJ2-6	CATSTQIVRGPGANVLTF	TGTGCCACCAGCACTCAGATAGTAAGGGGGCCTGGGGCCAACGTCCTGACTTTC
.	.	TRBV19	TRBJ1-2	CASSTAGGANYGYTF	TGTGCCAGTAGTACGGCGGGGGGCGCGAACTATGGCTACACCTTC
.	.	TRBV5-5	TRBJ2-1	CASRVKGGNEQFF	TGTGCCAGCAGGGTCAAGGGCGGGAATGAGCAGTTCTTC
.	TRBD2	TRBV7-3	TRBJ2-3	CASSEGAGVSDTQYF	TGTGCCAGCAGCGAAGGAGCGGGGGTATCAGATACGCAGTATTTT
.	TRBD2	TRBV19	TRBJ2-3	CASSTSGGSTDTQYF	TGTGCCAGTAGTACTAGCGGGGGAAGCACAGATACGCAGTATTTT
.	.	TRBV2	TRBJ2-7	CASSRDTTQGEQYF	TGTGCCAGCAGTCGGGACACTACGCAGGGAGAGCAGTACTTC
.	.	TRBV5-4	TRBJ1-4	CASSQGGSTNEKLFF	TGTGCCAGCAGTCAGGGAGGGTCAACTAATGAAAAACTGTTTTTT
once	.	TRBV4-1	TRBJ2-7	CASSHGDEQYF	TGCGCCAGCAGCCACGGAGACGAGCAGTACTTC
.	TRBD1	TRBV27	TRBJ1-1	CASRLQGAETEAFF	TGTGCCAGCAGGTTACAGGGGGCAGAAACTGAGGCTTTCTTT
.	TRBD2	TRBV13	TRBJ2-1	CASSPLATSGSTYNEQFF	TGTGCCAGCAGCCCTCTGGCTACTAGCGGTTCTACCTACAATGAGCAGTTCTTC
few	TRBD1	TRBV6-6	TRBJ2-4	CASGTGKVKNIQYF	TGTGCCAGTGGGACAGGGAAAGTAAAAAACATTCAGTACTTC
.	.	TRBV7-3	TRBJ1-6	CASSLSGAKNSPLHF	TGTGCCAGCAGCTTAAGCGGGGCAAAGAATTCACCCCTCCACTTT
.	TRBD1	TRBV5-5	TRBJ1-4	CASSFGQVDEKLFF	TGTGCCAGCAGCTTCGGACAGGTGGATGAAAAACTGTTTTTT
.	.	TRBV7-2	TRBJ2-7	CASSLGGPYEQYF	TGTGCCAGCAGCTTAGGAGGTCCCTACGAGCAGTACTTC
few	.	TRBV7-8	TRBJ2-7	CASSFGATYEQYF	TGTGCCAGCAGCTTTGGGGCCACCTACGAGCAGTACTTC
.	TRBD1	TRBV10-3	TRBJ2-3	CAISESTGGDTQYF	TGTGCCATCAGTGAGTCGACAGGGGGAGATACGCAGTATTTT